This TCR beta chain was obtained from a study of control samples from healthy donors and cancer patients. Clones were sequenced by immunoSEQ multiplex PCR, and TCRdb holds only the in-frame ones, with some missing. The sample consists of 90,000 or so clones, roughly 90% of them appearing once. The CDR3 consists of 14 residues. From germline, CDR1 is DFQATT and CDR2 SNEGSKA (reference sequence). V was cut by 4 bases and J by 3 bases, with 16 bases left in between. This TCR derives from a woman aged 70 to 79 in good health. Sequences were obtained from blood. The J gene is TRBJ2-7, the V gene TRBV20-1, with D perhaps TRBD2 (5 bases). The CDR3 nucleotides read TGCAGTGCTACTGACCCCGGGAAAAGCTACGAGCAGTACTTC. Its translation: CSATDPGKSYEQYF.